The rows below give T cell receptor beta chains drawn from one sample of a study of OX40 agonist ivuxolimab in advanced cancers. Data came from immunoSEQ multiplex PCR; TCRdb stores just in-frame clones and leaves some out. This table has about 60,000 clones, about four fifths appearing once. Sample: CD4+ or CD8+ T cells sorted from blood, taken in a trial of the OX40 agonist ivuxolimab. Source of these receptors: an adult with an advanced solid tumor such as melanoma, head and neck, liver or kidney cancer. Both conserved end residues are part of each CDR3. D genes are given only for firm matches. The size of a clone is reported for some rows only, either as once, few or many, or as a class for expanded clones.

CDR3nt: TGCGCCAGCAGCCTAGTGACTAACGGGGGATACAATGAGCAGTTCTTC; CDR3aa: CASSLVTNGGYNEQFF; j_gene: TRBJ2-1; abundance: .; d_gene: .; v_gene: TRBV5-1
CDR3nt: TGTGCCTGGAGTCAAGTAGGTGCTGGAAACACCATATATTTT; CDR3aa: CAWSQVGAGNTIYF; j_gene: TRBJ1-3; abundance: .; d_gene: .; v_gene: TRBV30
CDR3nt: TGCGCCAGCAGCTTGGGACAGGGAGGCAACTATGGCTACACCTTC; CDR3aa: CASSLGQGGNYGYTF; j_gene: TRBJ1-2; abundance: once; d_gene: TRBD1; v_gene: TRBV5-1
CDR3nt: TGTGCCAGCAGTGGAGGGGGGACTAATGAAAAACTGTTTTTT; CDR3aa: CASSGGGTNEKLFF; j_gene: TRBJ1-4; abundance: .; d_gene: .; v_gene: TRBV2
CDR3nt: TGCGCCAGCAGCCAAGACCGGGGTGGGTGGGCCAAAAACATTCAGTACTTC; CDR3aa: CASSQDRGGWAKNIQYF; j_gene: TRBJ2-4; abundance: few; d_gene: .; v_gene: TRBV4-3
CDR3nt: TGTGCCAGCTGGGGACAGGGCCCGGGTACGCAGTATTTT; CDR3aa: CASWGQGPGTQYF; j_gene: TRBJ2-3; abundance: .; d_gene: TRBD1; v_gene: TRBV5-4
CDR3nt: TGTGCCAGCAGCCATAGGACAGGGGGCGCTGGCTACACCTTC; CDR3aa: CASSHRTGGAGYTF; j_gene: TRBJ1-2; abundance: .; d_gene: TRBD1; v_gene: TRBV7-8
CDR3nt: TGTGCCAGCAGCTCCTCCGGGCAGGGGAACATTCAGTACTTC; CDR3aa: CASSSSGQGNIQYF; j_gene: TRBJ2-4; abundance: .; d_gene: .; v_gene: TRBV13
CDR3nt: TGCGCCAGCAGCCCCTCCGTCCGCTACAATGAGCAGTTCTTC; CDR3aa: CASSPSVRYNEQFF; j_gene: TRBJ2-1; abundance: .; d_gene: .; v_gene: TRBV4-3
CDR3nt: TGTGCCAGTAGTCGGGGGGCGCGCTATCAGCCCCAGCATTTT; CDR3aa: CASSRGARYQPQHF; j_gene: TRBJ1-5; abundance: .; d_gene: .; v_gene: TRBV19
CDR3nt: TGCAGCGTTGATATTATACGGGACGAAGCTTTCTTT; CDR3aa: CSVDIIRDEAFF; j_gene: TRBJ1-1; abundance: .; d_gene: .; v_gene: TRBV29-1
CDR3nt: TGTGCCAGCTCACCTCACCAAAGGGATGAGCAGTTCTTC; CDR3aa: CASSPHQRDEQFF; j_gene: TRBJ2-1; abundance: .; d_gene: .; v_gene: TRBV18
CDR3nt: TGTGCCAGCAGGTTCTCCTCCCAAGGGCAGACCCAGTACTTC; CDR3aa: CASRFSSQGQTQYF; j_gene: TRBJ2-5; abundance: .; d_gene: .; v_gene: TRBV7-6
CDR3nt: TGTGCCAGCAGCGTAGAGGGCGGGAGGCTGAACAATGAGCAGTTCTTC; CDR3aa: CASSVEGGRLNNEQFF; j_gene: TRBJ2-1; abundance: once; d_gene: TRBD2; v_gene: TRBV9
CDR3nt: TGTGCCAGCGCCCCGGGCTCACAAGAGACCCAGTACTTC; CDR3aa: CASAPGSQETQYF; j_gene: TRBJ2-5; abundance: few; d_gene: .; v_gene: TRBV5-4
CDR3nt: TGTGCCAGCAGTCCTGGACTAGCGGGATACAATGAGCAGTTCTTC; CDR3aa: CASSPGLAGYNEQFF; j_gene: TRBJ2-1; abundance: .; d_gene: TRBD2; v_gene: TRBV6-5
CDR3nt: TGCGCCAGCAGCCAAGAACTAGCGGGCTCAGATACGCAGTATTTT; CDR3aa: CASSQELAGSDTQYF; j_gene: TRBJ2-3; abundance: .; d_gene: TRBD2; v_gene: TRBV4-3
CDR3nt: TGTGCCAGCAGCTTGCGCTCGACAGGTGACACTGAAGCTTTCTTT; CDR3aa: CASSLRSTGDTEAFF; j_gene: TRBJ1-1; abundance: once; d_gene: .; v_gene: TRBV7-9
CDR3nt: TGTGCCAGCAGTTATTCTCGCGGGGACATTCAGTACTTC; CDR3aa: CASSYSRGDIQYF; j_gene: TRBJ2-4; abundance: .; d_gene: .; v_gene: TRBV6-5
CDR3nt: TGTGCCAGTAGCGCGCTAGCGGGAGTTTTTTACAATGAGCAGTTCTTC; CDR3aa: CASSALAGVFYNEQFF; j_gene: TRBJ2-1; abundance: .; d_gene: TRBD2; v_gene: TRBV19
CDR3nt: TGTGCCAGCAGTCCCCTGGATGGACTAGCGGGAGGGCCTAGAGATACGCAGTATTTT; CDR3aa: CASSPLDGLAGGPRDTQYF; j_gene: TRBJ2-3; abundance: .; d_gene: TRBD2; v_gene: TRBV28
CDR3nt: TGTGCCAGCAGCAAGCGCGGGGTAGCGGGGATTTACAATGAGCAGTTCTTC; CDR3aa: CASSKRGVAGIYNEQFF; j_gene: TRBJ2-1; abundance: .; d_gene: .; v_gene: TRBV21-1
CDR3nt: TGTGCCTGGAGTGTAAGCGGGGCGGCCTATAATTCACCCCTCCACTTT; CDR3aa: CAWSVSGAAYNSPLHF; j_gene: TRBJ1-6; abundance: few; d_gene: .; v_gene: TRBV30
CDR3nt: TGTGCCTGGAGTGCATACCCGGCGGGTGGCTACACCTTC; CDR3aa: CAWSAYPAGGYTF; j_gene: TRBJ1-2; abundance: .; d_gene: .; v_gene: TRBV30
CDR3nt: TGTGCCAGCAGCCCCGAGGCTAGCGGAGAGACCCAGTACTTC; CDR3aa: CASSPEASGETQYF; j_gene: TRBJ2-5; abundance: .; d_gene: TRBD2; v_gene: TRBV7-2
CDR3nt: TGTGCCAGCAGCTCCCGACAGGGCGGGGGCTACACCTTC; CDR3aa: CASSSRQGGGYTF; j_gene: TRBJ1-2; abundance: .; d_gene: TRBD1; v_gene: TRBV7-2
CDR3nt: TGCAGCGTTGAATCCATAGCGGGAGCTCGGGAGACCCAGTACTTC; CDR3aa: CSVESIAGARETQYF; j_gene: TRBJ2-5; abundance: .; d_gene: TRBD2; v_gene: TRBV29-1
CDR3nt: TGTGCCAGCAGCTTTTTCGGGGGTAAGGACTTC; CDR3aa: CASSFFGGKDF; j_gene: TRBJ2-7; abundance: .; d_gene: .; v_gene: TRBV7-9
CDR3nt: TGTGCCAGCAGCCCGGGACAGGGGAACACCGGGGAGCTGTTTTTT; CDR3aa: CASSPGQGNTGELFF; j_gene: TRBJ2-2; abundance: .; d_gene: TRBD1; v_gene: TRBV5-7
CDR3nt: TGTGCCAGCACCCGGGACTCCAGGATCTACGAGCAGTACTTC; CDR3aa: CASTRDSRIYEQYF; j_gene: TRBJ2-7; abundance: .; d_gene: .; v_gene: TRBV2
CDR3nt: TGTGCCAGCAGCGTAGCTGCTACAGGAACGGAAGAGACCCAGTACTTC; CDR3aa: CASSVAATGTEETQYF; j_gene: TRBJ2-5; abundance: .; d_gene: .; v_gene: TRBV9
CDR3nt: TGTGCCAGCAGTGCGAACCCTCCCAGCTCCTACGAGCAGTACTTC; CDR3aa: CASSANPPSSYEQYF; j_gene: TRBJ2-7; abundance: .; d_gene: .; v_gene: TRBV6-1
CDR3nt: TGTGCCAGCTCCGGACAAGCCAACACTGAAGCTTTCTTT; CDR3aa: CASSGQANTEAFF; j_gene: TRBJ1-1; abundance: .; d_gene: .; v_gene: TRBV18
CDR3nt: TGCGCCAGCAGTACGATCGACTTGGGACACACTGAAGCTTTCTTT; CDR3aa: CASSTIDLGHTEAFF; j_gene: TRBJ1-1; abundance: .; d_gene: .; v_gene: TRBV10-2
CDR3nt: TGTGCCAGCAGCCTTGGGACTAGCGGGAGTTATGATACGCAGTATTTT; CDR3aa: CASSLGTSGSYDTQYF; j_gene: TRBJ2-3; abundance: .; d_gene: TRBD2; v_gene: TRBV11-3
CDR3nt: TGTGCCAGCAGTATAGGACAGGTTAACTATGGCTACACCTTC; CDR3aa: CASSIGQVNYGYTF; j_gene: TRBJ1-2; abundance: .; d_gene: TRBD1; v_gene: TRBV2
CDR3nt: TGTGCCAGCGGAGGCCGGGGGCGGCGAGGGGAGAACACTGAAGCTTTCTTT; CDR3aa: CASGGRGRRGENTEAFF; j_gene: TRBJ1-1; abundance: few; d_gene: .; v_gene: TRBV2
CDR3nt: TGCGCCAGCAGCCAAGATCAAGGGTTCAGAGCGGAGACCCAGTACTTC; CDR3aa: CASSQDQGFRAETQYF; j_gene: TRBJ2-5; abundance: .; d_gene: .; v_gene: TRBV4-1
CDR3nt: TGCAGCGTTGTCGGGGTACAAGAGACCCAGTACTTC; CDR3aa: CSVVGVQETQYF; j_gene: TRBJ2-5; abundance: .; d_gene: .; v_gene: TRBV29-1
CDR3nt: TGTGCCAGCAGCTTGGTCAGGGCGACCACTGAAGCTTTCTTT; CDR3aa: CASSLVRATTEAFF; j_gene: TRBJ1-1; abundance: .; d_gene: .; v_gene: TRBV5-8
CDR3nt: TGCAGTGCTACCGCTTGGGATGAGCAGTTCTTC; CDR3aa: CSATAWDEQFF; j_gene: TRBJ2-1; abundance: .; d_gene: .; v_gene: TRBV20-1
CDR3nt: TGTGCCAGCAGCCGTATTAGCGGGAGCAATGAGCAGTTCTTC; CDR3aa: CASSRISGSNEQFF; j_gene: TRBJ2-1; abundance: .; d_gene: TRBD2; v_gene: TRBV7-9